These 13 T cell receptor beta chains were sequenced from one sample in a study of a mutant IDH1 vaccine in newly diagnosed glioma. Only in-frame clones appear in the TCRdb table, and some are missing; sequencing was by immunoSEQ multiplex PCR. The profile shows around 62,000 clones, approximately 91% of them singletons. As for time point: week 11, during vaccination. Doses of 300 ug of mutant IDH1 20-mer peptide were given with topical imiquimod. Their antigens remain unidentified. Sequencing was performed on PBMCs, taken from a glioma patient whose treatment included an IDH1 peptide vaccine. These receptor sequences come from a man in his forties with glioma.

The V and J genes are TRBV15 and TRBJ2-5, with 8 bases that match TRBD1. Losses at the gene ends were 4 bases for V and 0 bases for J; bases not matched to a gene: 7. This CDR3 comprises 16 residues. Germline V gene lookup returns CDR1 LNHNV and CDR2 YYDKDF (reference sequence). As DNA, the CDR3 is TGTGCCACCAGCAACTCCCGGGACAGGCACCAAGAGACCCAGTACTTC. Its protein product is CATSNSRDRHQETQYF.

V gene TRBV5-4 combines with J gene TRBJ2-3; no reliable D call. CDR3 length: 14 amino acids. Trimming stripped 2 bases from V and 0 bases from J, with 7 bases between. CDR1 is SGHNT, CDR2 YYREEE, per germline (reference sequence). The CDR3 sequence: CASSLDGSTDTQYF. Here the CDR3 DNA reads TGTGCCAGCAGCTTAGACGGGAGCACAGATACGCAGTATTTT.

This chain joins TRBV7-9 and TRBJ1-3; the D is unclear. The germline V gene encodes CDR1 SEHNR and CDR2 FQNEAQ (reference sequence). The germline V and J ends were trimmed by 0 bases and 0 bases, with 9 bases remaining between them. The CDR3 spans 16 residues. The CDR3 DNA follows: TGTGCCAGCAGCTTAGCAGAGTGGGTCTCTGGAAACACCATATATTTT. Protein: CASSLAEWVSGNTIYF.

The rearrangement joins TRBV5-4 to TRBJ2-7; D call uncertain. CDR3 length equals 15 residues. V lost 0 bases to trimming and J lost 2 bases, with 12 bases between them. Germline V gene lookup returns CDR1 SGHNT and CDR2 YYREEE (reference sequence). Here the CDR3 reads CASSLDAGVTYEQYF. CDR3 in DNA: TGTGCCAGCAGCTTGGACGCAGGAGTGACCTACGAGCAGTACTTC.

As concerns this clone: This sample includes further DNA sequences coding for the same CDR3. This rearrangement joins TRBV28 to TRBJ1-1; D unresolved. Trimming removed 2 bases from V and 3 bases from J, with 1 base in between. Germline V gene data show CDR1 as MDHEN and CDR2 as SYDVKM. The CDR3 sequence is 11 residues long. For the CDR3, the DNA is TGTGCCAGCAGTTTAGACACTGAAGCTTTCTTT. As protein: CASSLDTEAFF.

The chain couples TRBV27 to TRBJ2-2; TRBD2 matches at 13 bases. From germline, CDR1 is MNHEY and CDR2 SMNVEV (reference sequence). Trimming at V came to 7 bases and at J to 2 bases, leaving 7 bases not matched to a gene. CDR3 size: 17 residues. CDR3 sequence: CASINTSGRANTGELFF. CDR3 in DNA: TGTGCCAGCATCAACACTAGCGGGAGGGCCAACACCGGGGAGCTGTTTTTT.

The rearrangement uses TRBV7-8 and TRBJ1-4; the D gene is possibly TRBD1 (6 bases). The germline V gene encodes CDR1 SGHVS and CDR2 FQNEAQ. This CDR3 region has 15 residues. Trimming removed 1 base at V and 5 bases at J, with 11 bases between. The DNA of the CDR3 is TGTGCCAGCAGCTTAGTGGGAGGGGGGAATGAAAAACTGTTTTTT. It specifies CASSLVGGGNEKLFF.

V usage is TRBV2 and J usage is TRBJ1-5; D unclear. The CDR3 has 15 residues. Germline CDR1 reads SNHLY; CDR2 reads FYNNEI. V lost 3 bases and J lost 6, with 15 bases in between. DNA of the CDR3: TGTGCCAGCAGTGATCGGGGTATGCTATCTCAGCCCCAGCATTTT. Translating it yields CASSDRGMLSQPQHF. Full variable domain (remainder filled in from reference TRBV2 and TRBJ1-5): EPEVTQTPSHQVTQMGQEVILRCVPISNHLYFYWYRQILGQKVEFLVSFYNNEISEKSEIFDDQFSVERPDGSNFTLKIRSTKLEDSAMYFCASSDRGMLSQPQHFGDGTRLSIL.

The chain joins TRBV5-5 to TRBJ1-5; 7 bases align to TRBD1. The CDR3 consists of 13 residues. With 1 base clipped from V and 5 bases from J, the junction kept 0 bases outside the gene matches. Germline CDR1 and CDR2: SGHKS and YYEKEE (reference sequence). DNA of the CDR3: TGTGCCAGCAGCTTGACAGGGGATCAGCCCCAGCATTTT. Its protein product is CASSLTGDQPQHF. Looking up the rest from reference TRBV5-5 and TRBJ1-5 gives the full variable domain: DAGVTQSPTHLIKTRGQQVTLRCSPISGHKSVSWYQQVLGQGPQFIFQYYEKEERGRGNFPDRFSARQFPNYSSELNVNALLLGDSALYLCASSLTGDQPQHFGDGTRLSIL.

There are a few counts of this clone. The rearrangement uses TRBV9 and TRBJ2-1; D is undetermined. CDR3 length: 16 amino acids. V lost 1 base and J lost 0, with 11 bases in between. CDR1 is SGDLS, CDR2 YYNGEE, per germline. This CDR3 is CASSVNTVFSYNEQFF. Written as DNA, the CDR3 is TGTGCCAGCAGCGTAAACACGGTGTTCTCCTACAATGAGCAGTTCTTC.

V and J are TRBV5-1 and TRBJ2-3; TRBD1 might be the D (5 bases). In germline, CDR1 is SGHRS, CDR2 YFSETQ. With 4 bases removed from V and 7 bases from J, the gap between germline ends came to 16 bases. This CDR3 region has 14 residues. CDR3 in amino acids: CASSPDPPGHTQYF. The CDR3 DNA follows: TGCGCCAGCAGCCCGGACCCACCAGGGCATACGCAGTATTTT.

Here the CDR3 reads CASNTNADTQYF. CDR3 nucleotide sequence: TGTGCCAGCAACACAAACGCAGATACGCAGTATTTT. This chain joins TRBV7-9 and TRBJ2-3; unclear D gene. Trimming removed 7 bases from V and 4 bases from J, with 9 bases in between. CDR1 and CDR2 from the germline V gene are SEHNR and FQNEAQ (reference sequence). The CDR3 runs to 12 residues.

The rearrangement uses TRBV4-3 and TRBJ1-4, with D unresolved. V gave up 2 bases and J gave up 8 bases, with 15 bases separating them. The length of the CDR3 is 15 residues. Per the germline V gene, CDR1 is LGHNA and CDR2 is YSLEER. The CDR3 nucleotides read TGCGCCAGCAGCCAAAGTTTGGGAGTTCGGGAAAAACTGTTTTTT. This encodes CASSQSLGVREKLFF.